A single sample is the source of the 26 T cell receptor beta chains below, sequenced in a study of CD4+ T cells in melanoma. Produced via immunoSEQ multiplex PCR; TCRdb's table is partial and in-frame only. The sample lists 90,000 to 130,000 clones, 92% seen once, with roughly 3.3% in the top ten. The sample taken for sequencing was peripheral blood. The receptors stem from a human donor with melanoma.

This sequence joins TRBV27 and TRBJ2-3; TRBD1 is a possible D gene (5 bases). This CDR3 has 20 residues. CDR1 and CDR2 (germline): MNHEY, SMNVEV (reference sequence). The V and J ends lost 5 bases and 0 bases respectively, with 27 bases between them. The CDR3: CASSPRRQGERTTSTDTQYF. Written as DNA, the CDR3 is TGTGCCAGCAGTCCAAGGCGGCAGGGCGAGCGAACGACTAGCACAGATACGCAGTATTTT.

The chain joins TRBV6-5 to TRBJ1-5; TRBD1 matches at 7 bases. The CDR3 contains 15 residues. V dropped 0 bases and J dropped 6; count of bases not matched to a gene: 5. Germline CDR1 reads MNHEY; CDR2 reads SVGAGI. CDR3 sequence reads: CASSYSGGGGQPQHF. In DNA form, the CDR3 reads TGTGCCAGCAGTTACTCGGGAGGGGGCGGTCAGCCCCAGCATTTT.

The chain has TRBV12-5 and TRBJ2-1, with 8 bases lining up with TRBD2. The CDR3 covers 13 residues. The germline CDR1 and CDR2 sequences are LGHNT and FRNRAP. The ends lost 6 bases at V and 9 bases at J; junction bases unmatched: 7. CDR3 sequence (DNA): TGTGCTAGTGGACAAGGACTAGCCCGTGAGCAGTTCTTC. Its protein is CASGQGLAREQFF.

The V and J genes are TRBV29-1 and TRBJ2-1; 8 bases map to TRBD2. Per the germline V gene, CDR1 is SQVTM and CDR2 is ANQGSEA. The V and J ends lost 4 bases and 8 bases, in that order; junction bases with no gene match: 10. The CDR3 extends over 14 amino acids. CDR3 loop: CSVVGGAGVDEQFF. The CDR3 region has the DNA TGCAGCGTTGTCGGGGGGGCAGGGGTTGATGAGCAGTTCTTC.

This chain uses TRBV6-5 with TRBJ2-2; no firm D call. CDR3 length equals 11 residues. The V gene's germline CDR1 is MNHEY and CDR2 SVGAGI. Trimming cost V 8 bases and J 5 bases, with 6 bases left between them. The DNA of the CDR3 is TGTGCCAGCCTTGGAACCGGGGAGCTGTTTTTT. It codes for CASLGTGELFF.

This clone appeared once. The genes are TRBV29-1 and TRBJ2-3; TRBD2 aligns across 8 bases. Germline values: CDR1 SQVTM, CDR2 ANQGSEA. This CDR3 comprises 13 residues. V trimming: 7 bases; J trimming: 6 bases; junction bases outside the gene matches: 9. CDR3 coding DNA: TGCAGCGCGGCGAGCGGGAGCATGGATACGCAGTATTTT. Translating it yields CSAASGSMDTQYF.

The V gene is TRBV28, the J gene TRBJ1-2, with D maybe TRBD1 (6 bases). V gave up 6 bases and J gave up 3 bases, with 17 bases separating them. The CDR3 is 15 residues long. Per germline, CDR1 MDHEN and CDR2 SYDVKM. CDR3 residues: CASRILGARYYGYTF. Written as DNA, the CDR3 is TGTGCCAGCAGGATATTGGGGGCGCGTTACTATGGCTACACCTTC.

This chain links TRBV29-1 with TRBJ2-5; 12 bases map to TRBD1. Germline CDR1 reads SQVTM; CDR2 reads ANQGSEA. CDR3 length equals 18 residues. The CDR3 loop reads CTMWSRDRGLGKDWDQYF. The CDR3, as DNA: TGCACCATGTGGAGCCGGGACAGGGGGCTCGGAAAGGATTGGGACCAGTACTTC.

This clone has only a few counts. V gene TRBV5-1 combines with J gene TRBJ2-3; D call uncertain. The germline V gene has CDR1 SGHRS and CDR2 YFSETQ. The CDR3 sequence is 15 residues long. The ends were cut back, 4 bases at V and 1 base at J, with 13 bases in the middle. DNA for the CDR3: TGCGCCAGCAGCCGAGCTGGGGAAGGCACAGATACGCAGTATTTT. This codes for CASSRAGEGTDTQYF.

The J gene is TRBJ2-1, the V gene TRBV7-3; 8 nucleotides agree with TRBD1. Germline CDR1 and CDR2: SGHTA and FQGTGA. The V segment lost 5 bases and the J segment 6 bases; nucleotides outside the gene matches: 3. CDR3 size: 13 residues. The CDR3 DNA reads TGTGCCAGCAGCCCACAGGGGGGCAATGAGCAGTTCTTC. As protein: CASSPQGGNEQFF.

CDR3 region: CASSIDRDRYSPLHF. CDR3 coding DNA: TGTGCCAGTAGTATTGACCGGGACAGGTATTCACCCCTCCACTTT. This chain links TRBV19 with TRBJ1-6, with 8 nucleotides matching TRBD1. Germline CDR1 is LNHDA and CDR2 is SQIVND (reference sequence). CDR3 size: 15 residues. The V gene end was trimmed by 3 bases and the J gene end by 8 bases; junction bases not matched to a gene: 6.

J is TRBJ2-3 and V is TRBV4-3, with 8 bases that match TRBD2. The trim removed 6 bases at V and 6 bases at J, leaving 11 bases unmatched. This CDR3 is built from 15 residues. Germline assignment: CDR1 LGHNA and CDR2 YSLEER. The CDR3 coding sequence is TGCGCCAGCAGTCTGGAGAGTCGGGAGGGCGATACGCAGTATTTT. It encodes CASSLESREGDTQYF.

This clone came up once. The chain links TRBV5-1 to TRBJ2-5; 9 nucleotides line up with TRBD2. V was clipped by 0 bases and J by 1 base; unmatched bases: 7. Germline lookup yields CDR1 SGHRS and CDR2 YFSETQ. This CDR3 contains 17 residues. The CDR3 sequence is CASSLAGSSGAQETQYF. DNA for the CDR3: TGCGCCAGCAGCTTGGCCGGGTCTAGCGGGGCCCAAGAGACCCAGTACTTC.

The rearrangement links TRBV6-1 to TRBJ2-5; possible D gene TRBD1, 8 bases. The germline gives CDR1 MNHNS, CDR2 SASEGT. CDR3 length: 15 residues. The V and J ends lost 6 bases and 3 bases respectively, with 17 bases between them. The CDR3: CASRGGQGAEETQYF. The CDR3 bases are TGTGCCAGCAGGGGGGGGCAGGGGGCTGAAGAGACCCAGTACTTC.

This chain joins TRBV5-1 and TRBJ2-5; 13 bases map to TRBD2. The trim removed 5 bases at V and 4 bases at J, leaving 8 bases unmatched. Germline lookup yields CDR1 SGHRS and CDR2 YFSETQ. The CDR3 spans 16 residues. In DNA form, the CDR3 reads TGCGCCAGCAGAACCGGGACTAGCGGGGTGCCAGAGACCCAGTACTTC. Translating it yields CASRTGTSGVPETQYF.

Only one count was recorded for this clone. The chain recombines TRBV28 with TRBJ1-5; 9 nucleotides line up with TRBD1. In germline, CDR1 is MDHEN, CDR2 SYDVKM. V shed 4 bases, J shed 6 bases, and the junction held 10 bases outside the gene matches. CDR3 size: 16 residues. The CDR3, as DNA: TGTGCCAGCAGTTCGCCCCCCGGACAGGGGACTCAGCCCCAGCATTTT. Translating it yields CASSSPPGQGTQPQHF.

The V call is TRBV27, the J call TRBJ2-7, with D perhaps matching TRBD1 or TRBD2 (5 bases each). CDR1 is MNHEY and CDR2 is SMNVEV in the germline V gene (reference sequence). Trimming stripped 10 bases from V and 4 bases from J, with 17 bases between. The CDR3 contains 13 residues. The CDR3 is CAIAPGRGYEQYF. CDR3 in DNA: TGTGCCATAGCCCCAGGGAGAGGGTACGAGCAGTACTTC.

The rearrangement links TRBV18 to TRBJ1-1; a possible D gene is TRBD1 (6 bases). This CDR3 contains 15 residues. Looked up from germline, CDR1 is KGHSH and CDR2 is LQKENI. Trimming pared 2 bases from V and 2 bases from J, leaving 12 bases between. CDR3 DNA sequence: TGTGCCAGCTCACCAAACAGGGCCCCAAACACTGAAGCTTTCTTT. Amino acid sequence: CASSPNRAPNTEAFF.

The chain recombines TRBV19 with TRBJ2-2, with 8 bases identical to TRBD1. The CDR3 contains 14 residues. V was clipped by 6 bases and J by 3 bases; unmatched bases: 3. The germline CDR1 and CDR2 sequences are LNHDA and SQIVND (reference sequence). The CDR3 coding sequence is TGTGCCAGTAGAGGGACAGGCTACACCGGGGAGCTGTTTTTT. Amino acids: CASRGTGYTGELFF. Filled out from reference TRBV19 and TRBJ2-2, the complete variable domain reads DGGITQSPKYLFRKEGQNVTLSCEQNLNHDAMYWYRQDPGQGLRLIYYSQIVNDFQKGDIAEGYSVSREKKESFPLTVTSAQKNPTAFYLCASRGTGYTGELFFGEGSRLTVL.

The chain employs TRBV4-1 and TRBJ2-2; D may match TRBD1 or TRBD2 (5 bases each). This CDR3 region has 15 residues. Germline V gene data show CDR1 as MGHRA and CDR2 as YSYEKL. V lost 4 bases and J 4 bases, leaving 13 bases between the germline ends. The CDR3 sequence is CASSPGLGGTGELFF. For the CDR3, the DNA is TGCGCCAGCAGCCCGGGGCTTGGGGGCACCGGGGAGCTGTTTTTT.

The rearrangement uses TRBV18 and TRBJ1-5; 8 bases agree with TRBD1. The V gene end was trimmed by 2 bases and the J gene end by 4 bases; junction bases not matched to a gene: 4. The CDR3 loop spans 15 amino acids. Germline V gives CDR1 KGHSH, CDR2 LQKENI. CDR3 protein: CASSPKTGANQPQHF. The CDR3 DNA is TGTGCCAGCTCACCAAAGACAGGGGCTAATCAGCCCCAGCATTTT.

V is TRBV6-1 and J is TRBJ1-1, with TRBD1 as a possible D gene (5 bases). Germline CDR1 reads MNHNS; CDR2 reads SASEGT. This CDR3 has 13 amino acids. V was cut by 5 bases and J by 1 base, with 8 bases left in between. The DNA for the CDR3 is TGTGCCAGCAGTCCGACAGCGAACACTGAAGCTTTCTTT. It codes for CASSPTANTEAFF.

V usage is TRBV28 and J usage is TRBJ2-1, with TRBD2 matching over 8 bases. Germline CDR1 reads MDHEN; CDR2 reads SYDVKM. V dropped 5 bases and J dropped 7; count of bases not matched to a gene: 10. The CDR3 length is 15 residues. DNA of the CDR3: TGTGCCAGCAGTCTTGGGACTAGGGTTTTGAATGAGCAGTTCTTC. Translation gives CASSLGTRVLNEQFF. Looking up the rest from reference TRBV28 and TRBJ2-1 gives the full variable domain: DVKVTQSSRYLVKRTGEKVFLECVQDMDHENMFWYRQDPGLGLRLIYFSYDVKMKEKGDIPEGYSVSREKKERFSLILESASTNQTSMYLCASSLGTRVLNEQFFGPGTRLTVL.

The chain employs TRBV6-5 and TRBJ2-1; D might be TRBD2 (6 bases). In germline, CDR1 is MNHEY, CDR2 SVGAGI. The length of the CDR3 is 14 residues. Trimming left V 8 bases short and J 0 bases short, with 11 bases between. CDR3 sequence reads: CASPRGSSYNEQFF. CDR3 coding DNA: TGTGCCAGCCCGCGGGGAAGCTCCTACAATGAGCAGTTCTTC.

The chain has TRBV29-1 and TRBJ2-1; D unresolved. Trimming stripped 6 bases from V and 4 bases from J, with 4 bases between. Per the germline V gene, CDR1 is SQVTM and CDR2 is ANQGSEA. This CDR3 region has 10 residues. The CDR3 DNA follows: TGCAGCGTATCATACAATGAGCAGTTCTTC. It translates to CSVSYNEQFF.

The table lists this clone with a count of one. The chain joins TRBV6-6 to TRBJ1-2; 10 bases map to TRBD1. J gave up 5 bases and V 0 bases, and 3 bases lay outside the gene matches. This CDR3 spans 15 amino acids. Germline CDR1 and CDR2: MNHNY and SVGAGI (reference sequence). This CDR3 is CASSYSRTGGYGYTF. CDR3 nucleotide sequence: TGTGCCAGCAGTTACTCTAGGACAGGGGGATATGGCTACACCTTC.